This TCR beta chain emerged from a study of post-analysis software for immune sequencing data. Study-wide context: Relapsing-remitting, secondary progressive and progressive-relapsing multiple sclerosis were all included among the disease courses. Study-wide results and caveats: Significantly decreased normalized Chao1 diversity was recorded for multiple sclerosis patients relative to controls. Among four to six TRBV segments more frequent in patients than controls were TRBV5-6, TRBV5-1 and TRBV20-1.

Points on this clonotype: The antigen remains unidentified.

Carried by the TCR beta cDNA libraries were unique molecular identifiers. Each CDR3 protein is one row after TCRdb ran MiXCR on the PCR reads. The repertoire holds roughly 670,000 distinct CDR3 sequences, with approximately 59% as singletons. Trimming cost V 7 bases and J 5 bases; bases outside gene matches: 4. This CDR3 has 11 amino acids. Looked up from germline, CDR1 is SQVTM and CDR2 is ANQGSEA. V and J are TRBV29-1 and TRBJ2-5; TRBD1 aligns across 7 bases. The source of this sequence is a girl aged 2 to 9 with multiple sclerosis. The source material was blood. CDR3 bases: TGCAGCGCCAGGGGGTGGGAGACCCAGTACTTC. Its protein product is CSARGWETQYF.